This T cell receptor beta chain was sequenced in a study of blood T cell repertoires in COVID-19 (dated by TCRdb to 2020 to 2021). Background on the whole study: Samples from collaborators originated in the United States, Italy and Spain and spanned both the acute and convalescent phases of COVID-19. The repertoires were made available in a free public database intended to serve as a resource for research on the immune response to SARS-CoV-2. Subjects who had been exposed to COVID-19, were actively infected with it, or had recovered from it provided the deeply sampled blood TCRbeta repertoires that made up the dataset. The samples were drawn from the first 160 participants of the ongoing ImmuneRACE study and from roughly 1,300 subjects provided by 6 global collaborators. Sample metadata almost always included a de-identified subject ID, COVID-19 status, age in years and sex. The prospective study material was composed of cDNA or gDNA derived from T cells, B-cell-depleted T cells, or PBMCs. Where available, HLA class I and class II types were taken from metadata supplied by the sample provider and were not determined by assay-based typing.

The collaborating institutions used their own protocols to collect whole blood in K2EDTA tubes. For TCRbeta analysis, collaborators shipped samples in one of three forms: frozen whole blood, isolated PBMCs, or DNA extracted from either of those sample types. Points the paper makes about the study in general: How much clinical and demographic metadata was included differed by source and by participant, and the metadata was provided uncurated.

TCRbeta CDR3 regions were amplified from genomic DNA using the immunoSEQ Assay, a bias-controlled multiplex PCR. The source study handled its data this way. The number of nucleated cells in each sample was estimated from the amplification of reference gene primers within the assay. To quantify the absolute abundance of each unique TCRbeta CDR3 rearrangement, sequence reads were collapsed and filtered. For each sample, productive Simpson clonality was calculated as the square root of Simpson's diversity index across productive rearrangements. Imported from immuneACCESS, the table was reduced by TCRdb to in-frame sequences with V and J called. These copies leave out some clones; in studies compared against another copy, an unresolved V gene accounts for under half, and the cause of the remainder is not known. V, J and clone size reflect that table, while D and trimming were determined from the DNA. For this sample there are under 250,000 clones; approximately 88% appear just once. The top ten constitute 25% to 35% of the sample.

Regarding this clone: Its binding antigen is unknown. No quality values exist for individual bases; no much larger clone is one base distant.

The sequence came from a middle-aged man with acute or convalescent COVID-19. The sample was peripheral blood.

The sequenced DNA: TGTGCCAGCAGCTTAGGACAGCCGACAAGCTCCTATAATTCACCCCTCCACTTT. This is translated as CASSLGQPTSSYNSPLHF. The V gene is TRBV5-4 and the J gene is TRBJ1-6; the best D guess is TRBD1, with 6 bases matching. As encoded in the germline V gene (reference sequence), CDR1 is SGHNT while CDR2 is YYREEE. V is pared back by 2 bases and J by 0 bases, with 15 bases lying between the germline termini. The CDR3 contains 18 residues, cysteine and phenylalanine counted. Here the CDR3 DNA is all that survives: 54 bases in frame from base 1.